This is a list of T cell receptor beta chains from one sample in a study of blood T cell repertoires in COVID-19. Clones were sequenced by immunoSEQ multiplex PCR, and TCRdb holds only the in-frame ones, with some missing. The sample yields roughly 190,000 clones, 87% seen once. Sequences were obtained from PBMCs or T cells enriched from blood (not recorded which). These receptor sequences come from a woman aged 25 to 45 who had recovered from COVID-19. CDR3s include the opening cysteine and the closing phenylalanine or tryptophan. The D gene is left open where the match is weak. Only part of the rows carry a size: once, few, many, or a class if the clone is expanded.

J: TRBJ1-4; size: .; V: TRBV13; D: TRBD1; DNA: TGTGCCAGCAGCTCGTCCCGGGACAGGGGGCGGGGTGAAAAACTGTTTTTT; CDR3: CASSSSRDRGRGEKLFF
J: TRBJ1-2; size: .; V: TRBV4-2; D: .; DNA: TGTGCCAGCAGCCAAGACAGGGACTATGGCTACACCTTC; CDR3: CASSQDRDYGYTF
J: TRBJ1-5; size: .; V: TRBV5-6; D: .; DNA: TGTGCCAGCAGCTTGGCCAGGGGTAATCAGCCCCAGCATTTT; CDR3: CASSLARGNQPQHF
J: TRBJ2-1; size: once; V: TRBV7-8; D: TRBD2; DNA: TGTGCCAGCAGCTTAATCGGACTAGCGGGGGGGAATGAGCAGTTCTTC; CDR3: CASSLIGLAGGNEQFF
J: TRBJ2-3; size: .; V: TRBV30; D: .; DNA: TGTGCCTGGACTCGGGGTCGGGCAGATACGCAGTATTTT; CDR3: CAWTRGRADTQYF
J: TRBJ2-3; size: .; V: TRBV5-1; D: .; DNA: TGCGCCAGTAACGTCGGAGGTAGCACAGATACGCAGTATTTT; CDR3: CASNVGGSTDTQYF
J: TRBJ2-7; size: .; V: TRBV9; D: TRBD1; DNA: TGTGCCAGCAGCGTAGGGGGACAGGGGGCTCGGTACGAGCAGTACTTC; CDR3: CASSVGGQGARYEQYF
J: TRBJ1-2; size: .; V: TRBV5-1; D: .; DNA: TGCGCCAGCAGCCCCTCACCTCAGACATTCAACTATGGCTACACCTTC; CDR3: CASSPSPQTFNYGYTF
J: TRBJ2-3; size: many; V: TRBV14; D: TRBD2; DNA: TGTGCCAGCAGCCAAGATGCTGGGGGGGCAGATACGCAGTATTTT; CDR3: CASSQDAGGADTQYF
J: TRBJ1-1; size: .; V: TRBV4-3; D: .; DNA: TGCGCCAGCAGCCAAGAAGCGGGGTCGACTGAAGCTTTCTTT; CDR3: CASSQEAGSTEAFF
J: TRBJ1-1; size: .; V: TRBV7-9; D: .; DNA: TGTGCCAGCAGCTTTGCTTTACAGGGGAACACTGAAGCTTTCTTT; CDR3: CASSFALQGNTEAFF
J: TRBJ1-1; size: .; V: TRBV5-1; D: .; DNA: TGCGCCAGCAGCCCAGAACCGGGACTCTTCACTGAAGCTTTCTTT; CDR3: CASSPEPGLFTEAFF
J: TRBJ2-3; size: .; V: TRBV18; D: .; DNA: TGTGCCAGCTCACCGGCGGGAACCACAGATACGCAGTATTTT; CDR3: CASSPAGTTDTQYF
J: TRBJ2-7; size: .; V: TRBV10-1; D: TRBD2; DNA: TGCGCCAGCAGTGAGTCGGTAGCGGGAGGTTCCGAGGGGCCCTACGAGCAGTACTTC; CDR3: CASSESVAGGSEGPYEQYF
J: TRBJ2-7; size: .; V: TRBV6-4; D: .; DNA: TGTGTCAGCAGCGGGTTGGAGGAATGGTGCGAGCAGTACTTC; CDR3: CVSSGLEEWCEQYF
J: TRBJ1-5; size: .; V: TRBV19; D: .; DNA: TGTGCCAGTAGTATACGCGGGTTGGGCAATCAGCCCCAGCATTTT; CDR3: CASSIRGLGNQPQHF
J: TRBJ1-4; size: .; V: TRBV7-6; D: .; DNA: TGTGCCAGCAGCTTAGCCACAGGAACGTACACAGAAAAACTGTTTTTT; CDR3: CASSLATGTYTEKLFF
J: TRBJ2-2; size: few; V: TRBV7-3; D: .; DNA: TGTGCCAGCAGCTCTAGTGTAGGCGCGGGCACCGGGGAGCTGTTTTTT; CDR3: CASSSSVGAGTGELFF
J: TRBJ1-1; size: .; V: TRBV5-1; D: TRBD1; DNA: TGCGCCAGCAGCCTATGGGACAGGACGAGGAACACTGAAGCTTTCTTT; CDR3: CASSLWDRTRNTEAFF
J: TRBJ1-3; size: .; V: TRBV6-1; D: .; DNA: TGTGCCAGCAGTGAGGCAGCGGACTCTGGAAACACCATATATTTT; CDR3: CASSEAADSGNTIYF
J: TRBJ2-7; size: .; V: TRBV5-1; D: .; DNA: TGCGCCAGCAGCCCTACAGGGACACCTTACGAGCAGTACTTC; CDR3: CASSPTGTPYEQYF
J: TRBJ2-7; size: .; V: TRBV29-1; D: .; DNA: TGCAGCGTTGACCAGGGGTACGAGCAGTACTTC; CDR3: CSVDQGYEQYF
J: TRBJ1-6; size: .; V: TRBV5-1; D: TRBD1; DNA: TGCGCCAGCAGCTTGGACGACGGGACAGCGGGTTCACCCCTCCACTTT; CDR3: CASSLDDGTAGSPLHF
J: TRBJ2-5; size: .; V: TRBV2; D: TRBD2; DNA: TGTGCCAGCAGTGTAGGGACTAGCGGGGCAGATCAAGAGACCCAGTACTTC; CDR3: CASSVGTSGADQETQYF
J: TRBJ1-5; size: .; V: TRBV19; D: .; DNA: TGTGCCAGTAGTTACTGGAGCAATCAGCCCCAGCATTTT; CDR3: CASSYWSNQPQHF
J: TRBJ1-5; size: .; V: TRBV29-1; D: .; DNA: TGCAGCGTTGAACGGGCAGGGGATATGGATCAGCCCCAGCATTTT; CDR3: CSVERAGDMDQPQHF
J: TRBJ1-2; size: once; V: TRBV6-5; D: TRBD1; DNA: TGTGCCAGCAGTTACGACAGGGCACCTTCCGGCTACACCTTC; CDR3: CASSYDRAPSGYTF
J: TRBJ2-7; size: .; V: TRBV7-2; D: TRBD2; DNA: TGTGCCAGCAGCTCCAGCGGGGGGAAGGTCGAGCAGTACTTC; CDR3: CASSSSGGKVEQYF
J: TRBJ2-1; size: .; V: TRBV9; D: TRBD1; DNA: TGTGCCAGCAGCGTAGGACAGGGTGGCGGTGAGCAGTTCTTC; CDR3: CASSVGQGGGEQFF
J: TRBJ2-1; size: .; V: TRBV15; D: .; DNA: TGTGCCACCAGCAGAAAGCTAGACTCGGATGAGCAGTTCTTC; CDR3: CATSRKLDSDEQFF
J: TRBJ1-5; size: .; V: TRBV9; D: TRBD1; DNA: TGTGCCAGCAGCGTAGGGGGACAGGGGCCCCAGCATTTT; CDR3: CASSVGGQGPQHF
J: TRBJ1-2; size: once; V: TRBV5-1; D: .; DNA: TGCGCCAGCAGCTTGGATTCCTACTCAGCTAGGGGCTACACCTTC; CDR3: CASSLDSYSARGYTF
J: TRBJ2-3; size: .; V: TRBV4-2; D: .; DNA: TGTGCCAGCAGCCAAGATTGGCGGGGTGACACAGATACGCAGTATTTT; CDR3: CASSQDWRGDTDTQYF
J: TRBJ1-6; size: .; V: TRBV30; D: TRBD1; DNA: TGTGCCTGGAGTTTGAGTGACAGGGGGTTTTCACCCCTCCACTTT; CDR3: CAWSLSDRGFSPLHF
J: TRBJ1-6; size: few; V: TRBV7-3; D: .; DNA: TGTGCCAGCAGCTTCGGGACAAAAAATTCACCCCTCCACTTT; CDR3: CASSFGTKNSPLHF
J: TRBJ1-5; size: .; V: TRBV12-5; D: .; DNA: TGTGCTAGTGGTTTTGGGGAAGGGGTCAATCAGCCCCAGCATTTT; CDR3: CASGFGEGVNQPQHF
J: TRBJ1-2; size: .; V: TRBV24-1; D: .; DNA: TGTGCCACCAGTGACCCTCGACAGGTCTATGGCTACACCTTC; CDR3: CATSDPRQVYGYTF